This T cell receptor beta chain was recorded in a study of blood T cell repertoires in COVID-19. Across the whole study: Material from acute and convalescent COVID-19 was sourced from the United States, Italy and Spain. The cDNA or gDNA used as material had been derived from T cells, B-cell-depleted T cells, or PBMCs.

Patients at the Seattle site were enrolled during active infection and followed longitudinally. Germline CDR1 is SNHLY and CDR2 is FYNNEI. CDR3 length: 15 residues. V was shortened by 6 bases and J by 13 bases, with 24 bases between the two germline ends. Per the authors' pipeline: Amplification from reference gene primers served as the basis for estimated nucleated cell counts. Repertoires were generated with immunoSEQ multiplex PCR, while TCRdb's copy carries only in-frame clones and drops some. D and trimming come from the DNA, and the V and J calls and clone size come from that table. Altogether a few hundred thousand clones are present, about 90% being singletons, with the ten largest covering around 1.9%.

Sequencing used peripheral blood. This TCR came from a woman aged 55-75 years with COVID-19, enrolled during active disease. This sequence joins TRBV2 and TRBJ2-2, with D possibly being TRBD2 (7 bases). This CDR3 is CASRESPNGGPGLFF. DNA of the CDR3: TGTGCCAGCAGAGAATCGCCCAACGGGGGGCCCGGGCTGTTTTTT.